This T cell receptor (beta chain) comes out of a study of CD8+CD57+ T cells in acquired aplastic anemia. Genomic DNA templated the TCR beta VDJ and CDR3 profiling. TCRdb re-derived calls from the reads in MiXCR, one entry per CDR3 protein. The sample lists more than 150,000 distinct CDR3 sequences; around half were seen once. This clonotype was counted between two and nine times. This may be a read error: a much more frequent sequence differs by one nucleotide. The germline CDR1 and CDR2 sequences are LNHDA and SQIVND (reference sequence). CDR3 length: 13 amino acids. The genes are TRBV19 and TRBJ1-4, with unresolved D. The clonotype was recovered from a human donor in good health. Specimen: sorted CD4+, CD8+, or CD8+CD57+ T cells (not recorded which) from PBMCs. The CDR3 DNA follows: TGTGCCAGTAGTCCCTACCGTAATGAAAGACTGTTTTTT. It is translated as CASSPYRNERLFF.